Below are 26 T cell receptor beta chains sequenced from a single sample in a study of T cell responses to AZD1222 COVID-19 vaccine. The assay was immunoSEQ multiplex PCR, and TCRdb's table has in-frame clones only and misses some. The table records 130,000 to 150,000 clones, 90% of them present only once. Material: peripheral blood, obtained on day 0 of AZD1222 vaccination. These receptors originate from an adult in good health.

The chain couples TRBV11-3 to TRBJ2-1; 7 positions agree with TRBD2. The CDR3 consists of 17 residues. Per the germline V gene, CDR1 is SGHNT and CDR2 is YENEEA. V was clipped by 1 base and J by 2 bases; unmatched bases: 8. CDR3 sequence: CASSLGSSAGTYNEQFF. CDR3 DNA: TGTGCCAGCAGCTTAGGGTCGTCAGCGGGGACCTACAATGAGCAGTTCTTC.

This chain links TRBV7-6 with TRBJ1-4; a weak D match, TRBD1 (5 bases). The CDR3 runs 15 residues. The germline V gene has CDR1 SGHVS and CDR2 FNYEAQ. Deletions cut 7 bases from V and 6 bases from J, with 18 bases between. The CDR3 DNA reads as TGTGCCAGCACCAACCCCCGGGACTGTGATGAAAAACTGTTTTTT. Its translation is CASTNPRDCDEKLFF.

The chain uses TRBV9 and TRBJ2-1, with TRBD2 matching over 13 bases. Germline loops: CDR1 SGDLS, CDR2 YYNGEE. This CDR3 is 15 amino acids long. V lost 4 bases, J lost 9 bases, and 7 bases stayed unmatched. Written as DNA, the CDR3 is TGTGCCAGCAGCCCGACTAGCGGGGGGCCGGGTGAGCAGTTCTTC. It is translated as CASSPTSGGPGEQFF. The variable domain in full, completed from reference TRBV9 and TRBJ2-1, reads DSGVTQTPKHLITATGQRVTLRCSPRSGDLSVYWYQQSLDQGLQFLIQYYNGEERAKGNILERFSAQQFPDLHSELNLSSLELGDSALYFCASSPTSGGPGEQFFGPGTRLTVL.

The rearrangement joins TRBV30 to TRBJ2-3; 10 bases are shared with TRBD2. This CDR3 is 15 amino acids long. V shed 3 bases, J shed 3 bases, and the junction held 6 bases outside the gene matches. Germline V lookup: CDR1 GTSNPN, CDR2 SVGIG (reference sequence). The CDR3 sequence is CAWRDSGRRTDTQYF. Here the CDR3 DNA reads TGTGCCTGGAGGGATAGCGGGAGGAGGACAGATACGCAGTATTTT.

The rearrangement links TRBV5-4 to TRBJ2-3, with D perhaps TRBD1 (6 bases). V was shortened by 0 bases and J by 3 bases, with 8 bases between the two germline ends. This CDR3 region has 14 residues. The V gene's germline CDR1 is SGHNT and CDR2 YYREEE (reference sequence). The CDR3 DNA is TGTGCCAGCAGCTTGGGGGGGCGGACAGATACGCAGTATTTT. Translating gives CASSLGGRTDTQYF.

The chain joins TRBV5-6 to TRBJ1-6; D unresolved. CDR3 length: 13 amino acids. Germline V gene lookup returns CDR1 SGHDT and CDR2 YYEEEE. Between the trimmed V and J ends, which lost 0 bases and 9 bases, there was a span of 7 bases. CDR3 residues: CASSLGTGSPLHF. The CDR3 DNA is TGTGCCAGCAGCTTGGGTACGGGTTCACCCCTCCACTTT.

The V gene is TRBV7-9, the J gene TRBJ2-7, with 11 bases that match TRBD2. Germline V gives CDR1 SEHNR, CDR2 FQNEAQ (reference sequence). The CDR3 runs to 16 residues. V dropped 5 bases and J dropped 5; count of bases not matched to a gene: 11. CDR3 loop: CASSRPTGLAVDEQYF. CDR3 coding DNA: TGTGCCAGCAGCCGACCAACGGGACTAGCGGTCGACGAGCAGTACTTC.

This clone was found a few times. The chain links TRBV13 to TRBJ2-7; TRBD2 matches at 11 bases. Germline assignment: CDR1 PRHDT and CDR2 FYEKMQ (reference sequence). CDR3 length: 15 residues. J was trimmed by 3 bases and V by 5 bases; bases with no gene match: 6. The CDR3 loop reads CASSPTGTSGYEQYF. The DNA of the CDR3 is TGTGCCAGCAGCCCGACCGGGACTAGCGGCTACGAGCAGTACTTC.

J is TRBJ2-2 and V is TRBV11-3; 12 bases map to TRBD1. Trimming took 7 bases from V and 7 from J; bases not matched to a gene: 7. This CDR3 contains 15 residues. CDR1 SGHNT and CDR2 YENEEA come from the germline V gene. The CDR3 loop reads CASTGTGGVSGELFF. The CDR3 DNA reads TGTGCCAGCACAGGGACAGGGGGCGTTAGCGGGGAGCTGTTTTTT.

The chain joins TRBV5-3 to TRBJ2-2; 11 bases are a match to TRBD2. TRBV5-3 has ORF status, its function being uncertain. The CDR3 runs 17 residues. V lost 6 bases and J lost 5; bases outside the gene matches: 12. The DNA for the CDR3 is TGTGCCAGAAACTCTTGCACTAGCGGGAGTGGGACCGGGGAGCTGTTTTTT. As protein: CARNSCTSGSGTGELFF.

The chain recombines TRBV25-1 with TRBJ1-2; D remains ambiguous. The germline gives CDR1 MGHDK, CDR2 SYGVNS. V was pared by 2 bases and J by 4 bases, with 11 bases between. This CDR3 contains 14 residues. The DNA for the CDR3 is TGTGCCAGCAGTGAAGATGGGTTCCCCTATGGCTACACCTTC. Translating it yields CASSEDGFPYGYTF.

J is TRBJ1-1 and V is TRBV5-1; possible D gene TRBD1, 6 bases. V lost 3 bases to trimming and J lost 7 bases, with 16 bases between them. In germline, CDR1 is SGHRS, CDR2 YFSETQ. The CDR3 runs 14 residues. The DNA of the CDR3 is TGCGCCAGCAGCTCGACAGGCACAGGGATTGAAGCTTTCTTT. Its protein product is CASSSTGTGIEAFF.

This clone was detected only a few times. This chain connects TRBV19 to TRBJ1-5; D is possibly TRBD1 (5 bases). The CDR3 is 12 residues long. Germline CDR1 reads LNHDA; CDR2 reads SQIVND (reference sequence). Trimming cost V 5 bases and J 11 bases, with 13 bases left between them. The chain's CDR3 is CASSQGPLAQHF. The CDR3 nucleotides read TGTGCCAGTAGTCAGGGTCCTTTGGCCCAGCATTTT.

The V gene is TRBV4-2, the J gene TRBJ1-6; D uncertain. Trimming stripped 1 base from V and 5 bases from J, with 12 bases between. Germline V gene data show CDR1 as LGHNA and CDR2 as YNFKEQ. This CDR3 is 16 amino acids long. CDR3 in DNA: TGTGCCAGCAGCCAAGGAAGGCAGGAGAATAATTCACCCCTCCACTTT. It encodes CASSQGRQENNSPLHF.

This chain connects TRBV19 to TRBJ2-7; 7 nucleotides line up with TRBD2. From germline, CDR1 is LNHDA and CDR2 SQIVND (reference sequence). Germline trimming cut 6 bases from V and 6 bases from J; bases unmatched to any gene: 20. This CDR3 has 17 residues. The CDR3 DNA reads TGTGCCAGTAGCCACCCCCGGGGGGAGAAAAATTTTGGCGAGCAGTACTTC. Translated: CASSHPRGEKNFGEQYF.

This clone was counted once. The chain couples TRBV11-2 to TRBJ2-2, with D tentatively TRBD2 (6 bases). Germline CDR1 reads SGHAT; CDR2 reads FQNNGV. Trimming took off 1 base at V and 7 bases at J, with 7 bases between the two ends. This CDR3 contains 13 residues. The CDR3 DNA is TGTGCCAGCAGCTTAGGGGGGGTCGGGGAGCTGTTTTTT. It is translated as CASSLGGVGELFF.

The rearrangement links TRBV7-2 to TRBJ2-3; 8 nucleotides align to TRBD2. V shed 1 base, J shed 2 bases, and the junction held 11 bases outside the gene matches. Germline values: CDR1 SGHTA, CDR2 FQGNSA. The CDR3 runs 18 residues. In DNA form, the CDR3 reads TGTGCCAGCAGCTTAGTGTCCAGCGGGAGAGGGTACACAGATACGCAGTATTTT. Protein: CASSLVSSGRGYTDTQYF. The whole variable domain, filled in from reference TRBV7-2 and TRBJ2-3, reads GAGVSQSPSNKVTEKGKDVELRCDPISGHTALYWYRQSLGQGLEFLIYFQGNSAPDKSGLPSDRFSAERTGGSVSTLTIQRTQQEDSAVYLCASSLVSSGRGYTDTQYFGPGTRLTVL.

The rearrangement uses TRBV7-2 and TRBJ2-5; the D gene is possibly TRBD2 (5 bases). From germline, CDR1 is SGHTA and CDR2 FQGNSA. V was clipped by 1 base and J by 1 base, with 13 bases between them. The CDR3 is 16 residues long. This chain's CDR3 is CASSLELGSGQETQYF. For the CDR3, the DNA is TGTGCCAGCAGCTTAGAGCTGGGCAGCGGCCAAGAGACCCAGTACTTC.

V and J are TRBV27 and TRBJ2-7, with D perhaps TRBD1 (7 bases). V was trimmed by 3 bases and J by 2 bases, leaving 11 bases between them. The germline CDR1 and CDR2 sequences are MNHEY and SMNVEV (reference sequence). This CDR3 region has 14 residues. The DNA for the CDR3 is TGTGCCAGCAGTTTTTCCAGGGGGGCCTACGAGCAGTACTTC. This sequence encodes CASSFSRGAYEQYF.

The chain joins TRBV4-1 to TRBJ1-2; D gene uncertain. V was pared by 0 bases and J by 5 bases, with 7 bases between. The CDR3 is 13 residues long. Germline CDR1 MGHRA, CDR2 YSYEKL. In DNA, the CDR3 is TGCGCCAGCAGCCAAGATATTATTTATGGCTACACCTTC. Protein: CASSQDIIYGYTF.

The chain is built from TRBV19 and TRBJ2-5; TRBD1 aligns across 10 bases. This CDR3 is 16 amino acids long. V lost 5 bases, J lost 6 bases, and 12 bases stayed unmatched. CDR1 LNHDA and CDR2 SQIVND come from the germline V gene (reference sequence). CDR3 protein: CASSPGTGEGLKTQYF. The CDR3 nucleotides are TGTGCCAGTAGTCCAGGGACAGGGGAAGGTTTGAAGACCCAGTACTTC.

The gene calls are TRBV24-1 and TRBJ2-3; TRBD2 agrees at 12 bases. V dropped 3 bases and J dropped 8; count of bases not matched to a gene: 14. The CDR3 runs to 18 residues. Germline CDR1 and CDR2: KGHDR and SFDVKD. The CDR3 reads CATSDMKLAGGGFSTQYF. As DNA, the CDR3 is TGTGCCACCAGTGATATGAAACTAGCGGGAGGCGGGTTTAGTACGCAGTATTTT.

V and J are TRBV3-1 (or the pseudogene TRBV3-2) and TRBJ1-2; no firm D call. The CDR3 totals 17 residues. Trimming took off 3 bases at V and 3 bases at J, with 20 bases between the two ends. CDR1 LGHDT and CDR2 YNNKEL come from the germline V gene (reference sequence). The CDR3 sequence: CASSHAGWEGGYYGYTF. The CDR3 nucleotides are TGTGCCAGCAGCCACGCGGGGTGGGAGGGTGGATACTATGGCTACACCTTC.

CDR3 region: CARSGPGGGNNTGELFF. The CDR3 nucleotides read TGTGCCAGGTCCGGACCGGGCGGGGGTAATAACACCGGGGAGCTGTTTTTT. This chain links TRBV27 with TRBJ2-2; 7 bases agree with TRBD2. The CDR3 totals 17 residues. V shed 9 bases and J 2 bases; nucleotides not matched to a gene: 15. CDR1 and CDR2 (germline): MNHEY, SMNVEV (reference sequence).

This chain joins TRBV5-4 and TRBJ2-3; D call uncertain. Germline assignment: CDR1 SGHNT and CDR2 YYREEE (reference sequence). The CDR3 has 17 amino acids. Trimming stripped 4 bases from V and 6 bases from J, with 24 bases between. CDR3 amino acids: CASSPGGPVVKGDTQYF. As DNA, the CDR3 is TGTGCCAGCAGCCCGGGTGGTCCCGTAGTAAAAGGGGATACGCAGTATTTT.

The genes are TRBV2 and TRBJ1-2, with D unresolved. CDR3 size: 14 residues. Trimming shortened V by 4 bases and J by 1 base, and 10 bases separated the two germline ends. Per germline, CDR1 SNHLY and CDR2 FYNNEI. CDR3 region: CASSGLGSNYGYTF. In DNA, the CDR3 is TGTGCCAGCAGTGGCCTTGGCAGTAACTATGGCTACACCTTC.